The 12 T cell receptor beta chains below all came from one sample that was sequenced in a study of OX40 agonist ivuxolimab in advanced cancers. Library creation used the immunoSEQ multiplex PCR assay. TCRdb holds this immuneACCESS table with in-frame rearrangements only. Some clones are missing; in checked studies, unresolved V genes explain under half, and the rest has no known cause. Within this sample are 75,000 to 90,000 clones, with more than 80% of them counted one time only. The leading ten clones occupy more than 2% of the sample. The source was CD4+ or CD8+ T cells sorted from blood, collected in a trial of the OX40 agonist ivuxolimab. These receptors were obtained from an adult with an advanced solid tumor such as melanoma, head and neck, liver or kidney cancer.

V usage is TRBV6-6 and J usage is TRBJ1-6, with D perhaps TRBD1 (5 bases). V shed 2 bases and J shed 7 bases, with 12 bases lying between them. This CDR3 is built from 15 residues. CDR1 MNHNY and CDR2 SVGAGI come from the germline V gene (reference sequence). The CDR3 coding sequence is TGTGCCAGCAGTTACGGGCAGGGTAACAATTCACCCCTCCACTTT. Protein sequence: CASSYGQGNNSPLHF.

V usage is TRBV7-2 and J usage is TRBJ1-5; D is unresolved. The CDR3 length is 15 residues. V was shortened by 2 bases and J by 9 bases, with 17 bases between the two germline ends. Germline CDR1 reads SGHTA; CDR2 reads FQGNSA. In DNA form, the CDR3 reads TGTGCCAGCAGCTTAAACTCAATGGGCGCGGGGCCCCAGCATTTT. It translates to CASSLNSMGAGPQHF.

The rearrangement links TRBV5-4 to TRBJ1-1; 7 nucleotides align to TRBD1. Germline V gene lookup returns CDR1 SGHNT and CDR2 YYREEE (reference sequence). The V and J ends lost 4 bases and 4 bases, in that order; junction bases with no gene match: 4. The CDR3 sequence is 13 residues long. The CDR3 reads CASSRQGGTEAFF. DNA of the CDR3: TGTGCCAGCAGCCGACAGGGAGGCACTGAAGCTTTCTTT. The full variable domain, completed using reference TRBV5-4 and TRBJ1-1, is ETGVTQSPTHLIKTRGQQVTLRCSSQSGHNTVSWYQQALGQGPQFIFQYYREEENGRGNFPPRFSGLQFPNYSSELNVNALELDDSALYLCASSRQGGTEAFFGQGTRLTVV.

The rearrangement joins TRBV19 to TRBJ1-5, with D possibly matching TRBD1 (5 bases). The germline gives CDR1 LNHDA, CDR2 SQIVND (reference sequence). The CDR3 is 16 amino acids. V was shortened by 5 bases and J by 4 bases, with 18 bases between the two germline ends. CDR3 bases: TGTGCCAGTAGTCCTTGGGGGATTCAAGATAATCAGCCCCAGCATTTT. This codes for CASSPWGIQDNQPQHF.

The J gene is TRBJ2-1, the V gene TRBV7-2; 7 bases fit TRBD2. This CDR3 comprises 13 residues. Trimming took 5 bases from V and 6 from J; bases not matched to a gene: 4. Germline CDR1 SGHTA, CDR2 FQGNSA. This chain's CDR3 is CASSPRTSNEQFF. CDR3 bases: TGTGCCAGCAGCCCCAGGACTAGCAATGAGCAGTTCTTC.

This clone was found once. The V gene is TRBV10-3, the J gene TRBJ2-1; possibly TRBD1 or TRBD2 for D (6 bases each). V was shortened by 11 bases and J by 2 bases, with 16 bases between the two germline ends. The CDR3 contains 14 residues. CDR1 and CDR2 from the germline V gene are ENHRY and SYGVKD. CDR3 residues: CAAQGGGPYNEQFF. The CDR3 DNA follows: TGTGCCGCCCAGGGTGGGGGGCCCTACAATGAGCAGTTCTTC.

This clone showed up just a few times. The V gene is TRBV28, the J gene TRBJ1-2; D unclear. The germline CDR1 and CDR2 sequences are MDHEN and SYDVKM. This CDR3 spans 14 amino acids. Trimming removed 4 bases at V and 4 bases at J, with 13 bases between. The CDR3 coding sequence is TGTGCCAGCAGTTCCTCAACCTGGGGCTATGGCTACACCTTC. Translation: CASSSSTWGYGYTF.

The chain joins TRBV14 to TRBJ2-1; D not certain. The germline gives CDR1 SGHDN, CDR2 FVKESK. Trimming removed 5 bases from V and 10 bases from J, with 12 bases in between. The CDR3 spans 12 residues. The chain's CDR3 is CASSFPGREQFF. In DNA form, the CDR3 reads TGTGCCAGCAGCTTTCCCGGCCGGGAGCAGTTCTTC. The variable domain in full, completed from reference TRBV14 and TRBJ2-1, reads EAGVTQFPSHSVIEKGQTVTLRCDPISGHDNLYWYRRVMGKEIKFLLHFVKESKQDESGMPNNRFLAERTGGTYSTLKVQPAELEDSGVYFCASSFPGREQFFGPGTRLTVL.

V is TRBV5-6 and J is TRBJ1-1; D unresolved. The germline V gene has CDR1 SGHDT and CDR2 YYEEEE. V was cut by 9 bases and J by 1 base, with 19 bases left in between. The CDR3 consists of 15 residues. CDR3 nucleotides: TGTGCCACCTTCTTCGCCGGAATGAGGAACACTGAAGCTTTCTTT. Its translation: CATFFAGMRNTEAFF. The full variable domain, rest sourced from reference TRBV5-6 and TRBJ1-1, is DAGVTQSPTHLIKTRGQQVTLRCSPKSGHDTVSWYQQALGQGPQFIFQYYEEEERQRGNFPDRFSGHQFPNYSSELNVNALLLGDSALYLCATFFAGMRNTEAFFGQGTRLTVV.

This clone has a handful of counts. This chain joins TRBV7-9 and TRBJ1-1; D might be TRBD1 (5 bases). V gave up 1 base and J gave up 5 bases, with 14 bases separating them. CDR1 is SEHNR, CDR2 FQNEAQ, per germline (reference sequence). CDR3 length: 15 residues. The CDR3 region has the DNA TGTGCCAGCAGCTTAGTAGACCTCGGGGGGACTGAAGCTTTCTTT. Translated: CASSLVDLGGTEAFF.

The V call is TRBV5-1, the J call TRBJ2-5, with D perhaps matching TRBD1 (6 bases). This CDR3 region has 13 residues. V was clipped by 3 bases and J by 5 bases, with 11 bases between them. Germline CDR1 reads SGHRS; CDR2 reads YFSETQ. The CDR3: CASSWDITETQYF. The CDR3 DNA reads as TGCGCCAGCAGCTGGGACATAACGGAGACCCAGTACTTC.

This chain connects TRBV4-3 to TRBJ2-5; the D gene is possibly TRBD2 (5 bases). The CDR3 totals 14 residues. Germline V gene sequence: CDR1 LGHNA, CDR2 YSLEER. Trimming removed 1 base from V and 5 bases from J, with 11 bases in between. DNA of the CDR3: TGCGCCAGCAGCCAAGCTAGGGAGTGGGAGACCCAGTACTTC. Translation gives CASSQAREWETQYF.